This entry describes one T cell receptor beta chain. The CDR3 is 17 residues long. V lost 3 bases, J lost 0 bases, and 15 bases lay in between. Germline-derived CDR1 and CDR2 are KGHSH and LQKENI. The sample originates from a study of blood T cell repertoires in COVID-19. Study-wide context: COVID-19 samples from acute and convalescent phases originated in the United States, Italy and Spain. T cells, B-cell-depleted T cells, or PBMCs supplied cDNA or gDNA.

As handled by the study authors: For nucleated cells, counts were estimated from reference gene primer amplification. Using immunoSEQ multiplex PCR, the repertoire was profiled, and TCRdb retains in-frame clones only, with some absent. V, J and clone size were drawn from that table, and D and trimming were deduced from the DNA. Here the sample spans 100,000 to 120,000 clones, roughly 85% being singletons. The sequenced sample consisted of peripheral blood. The sequence derives from a woman older than 75 with active or convalescent COVID-19. The chain uses TRBV18 and TRBJ2-1; D unclear. The CDR3 reads CASSPYQRHSSYNEQFF. The CDR3 region has the DNA TGTGCCAGCTCACCTTACCAGAGACACAGCTCCTACAATGAGCAGTTCTTC.